This entry lists 8 T cell receptor beta chains sequenced from one sample in a study of OX40 agonist ivuxolimab in advanced cancers. The repertoire was sequenced with immunoSEQ multiplex PCR; TCRdb's copy has only in-frame clones and lacks some. The data show roughly 68,000 clones, roughly 88% seen once. The sequences come from CD4+ or CD8+ T cells sorted from blood, collected in a trial of the OX40 agonist ivuxolimab. Source of these receptors: an adult with an advanced solid tumor such as melanoma, head and neck, liver or kidney cancer.

This CDR3 is CASSAGLGTDTQYF. The CDR3 region has the DNA TGTGCCAGCTCAGCAGGGCTAGGCACAGATACGCAGTATTTT. This sequence joins TRBV6-1 and TRBJ2-3; possible D gene TRBD1, 5 bases. Germline-derived CDR1 and CDR2 are MNHNS and SASEGT. The CDR3 has 14 amino acids. Trimming took off 8 bases at V and 1 base at J, with 13 bases between the two ends.

The gene calls are TRBV5-6 and TRBJ2-1, with D possibly being TRBD2 (6 bases). Germline CDR1 reads SGHDT; CDR2 reads YYEEEE. The V and J ends lost 0 bases and 1 base respectively, with 8 bases between them. The CDR3 totals 15 residues. CDR3 region: CASSLGAGSYNEQFF. DNA for the CDR3: TGTGCCAGCAGCTTGGGGGCGGGGTCCTACAATGAGCAGTTCTTC.

V is TRBV7-3 and J is TRBJ2-1, with D possibly matching TRBD1 (5 bases). The CDR3 covers 14 residues. Germline CDR1 reads SGHTA; CDR2 reads FQGTGA. Trimming removed 1 base from V and 7 bases from J, with 11 bases in between. CDR3 residues: CASSLSGAGNEQFF. DNA for the CDR3: TGTGCCAGCAGCTTAAGTGGGGCAGGGAATGAGCAGTTCTTC.

This clone was recorded only once. The rearrangement uses TRBV6-1 and TRBJ2-7; D uncertain. Germline values: CDR1 MNHNS, CDR2 SASEGT. The CDR3 spans 13 residues. The ends were cut back, 6 bases at V and 2 bases at J, with 11 bases in the middle. The CDR3 here is CASSPGSAYEQYF. The CDR3 nucleotides read TGTGCCAGCAGCCCCGGGTCAGCCTACGAGCAGTACTTC.

V gene TRBV27 combines with J gene TRBJ1-2; 11 bases align to TRBD1. The CDR3 length is 15 residues. V shed 5 bases and J 5 bases; nucleotides not matched to a gene: 7. Germline V gives CDR1 MNHEY, CDR2 SMNVEV (reference sequence). The CDR3 spells CASSAGQGGNYGYTF. CDR3 nucleotide sequence: TGTGCCAGCAGTGCGGGACAGGGGGGCAATTATGGCTACACCTTC.

CDR3 region: CASRRDFHQFF. The CDR3 bases are TGTGCCAGCAGACGGGACTTCCACCAGTTCTTC. V is TRBV6-5 and J is TRBJ2-1, with a possible D match to TRBD2 (6 bases). The V and J ends lost 6 bases and 13 bases respectively, with 13 bases between them. CDR1 MNHEY and CDR2 SVGAGI come from the germline V gene. CDR3 length: 11 amino acids.

The chain joins TRBV5-1 to TRBJ2-5, with D perhaps assigned TRBD1 or TRBD2 (6 bases each). CDR3 length: 14 residues. Looked up from germline, CDR1 is SGHRS and CDR2 is YFSETQ. Trimming left V 3 bases short and J 11 bases short, with 20 bases between. The CDR3: CASSYSGDWEEQYF. In DNA form, the CDR3 reads TGCGCCAGCAGCTATTCAGGGGACTGGGAAGAGCAGTACTTC.

The chain carries TRBV4-2 and TRBJ2-3, with D tentatively TRBD2 (7 bases). The length of the CDR3 is 17 residues. Germline assignment: CDR1 LGHNA and CDR2 YNFKEQ. Deletions cut 0 bases from V and 3 bases from J, with 16 bases between. CDR3 in amino acids: CASSQDRGGDLTDTQYF. CDR3 sequence (DNA): TGTGCCAGCAGCCAAGATCGCGGGGGCGATCTGACAGATACGCAGTATTTT.